This T cell receptor beta chain is drawn from a study of shared clonotypes between healthy human individuals. Study-level results: Inspection by rarefaction showed sorted-subset sequencing to be incomplete despite large depth. Sampling included only blood; tissue repertoires likely differ. The generation probabilities recorded for non-shared clonotypes fell below those of clonotypes shared by all four donors.

Only in-frame clones appear in the TCRdb table, and some are missing; sequencing was by immunoSEQ multiplex PCR. This table has about 600,000 clones, 97% appearing once. CD4+ cells yielded CD45RA+ naive and CD45RA-negative memory subsets. Comment on this clone: Its antigen is not identified.

The TCR comes from a woman aged 25 to 39 in good health. Sequenced: naive CD4+ T cells sorted from blood. Regarding subset: CD45RA+ positively selected.

CDR3 amino acids: CASRPGRAHGYTF. The CDR3 region has the DNA TGTGCCAGTCGGCCGGGGAGGGCCCATGGCTACACCTTC. This chain links TRBV19 with TRBJ1-2; D is undetermined. Trimming stripped 8 bases from V and 6 bases from J, with 16 bases between. CDR1 is LNHDA, CDR2 SQIVND, per germline (reference sequence). CDR3 length: 13 amino acids.